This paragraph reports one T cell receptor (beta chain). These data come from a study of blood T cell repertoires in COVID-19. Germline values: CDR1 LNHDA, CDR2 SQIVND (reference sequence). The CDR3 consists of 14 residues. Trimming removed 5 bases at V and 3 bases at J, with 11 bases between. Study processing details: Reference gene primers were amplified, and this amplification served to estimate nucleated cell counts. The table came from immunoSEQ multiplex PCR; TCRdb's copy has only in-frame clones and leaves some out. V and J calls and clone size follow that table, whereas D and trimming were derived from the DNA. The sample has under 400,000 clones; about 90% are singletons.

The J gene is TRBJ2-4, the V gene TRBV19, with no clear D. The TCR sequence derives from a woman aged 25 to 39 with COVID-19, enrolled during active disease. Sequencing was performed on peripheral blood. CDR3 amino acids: CASSAPESKNIQYF. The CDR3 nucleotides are TGTGCCAGTAGTGCTCCGGAGAGCAAAAACATTCAGTACTTC.